This note documents a single T cell receptor beta chain sequence. Its specificity is unknown. The V and J ends lost 1 base and 0 bases respectively, with 18 bases between them. Per the germline V gene, CDR1 is DFQATT and CDR2 is SNEGSKA (reference sequence). This CDR3 spans 17 amino acids. The record originates from a study of post-analysis software for immune sequencing data. Looking at the study overall: Recorded disease courses covered relapsing-remitting, secondary progressive and progressive-relapsing multiple sclerosis. Some patients had no subtype annotation.

Findings of the study overall: There was significantly lower normalized Chao1 diversity in multiple sclerosis patients than in controls. Strong co-clustering by F measure was evident for samples that had been prepared in the same batch. Patients used several TRBV segments, including TRBV5-6, TRBV5-1 and TRBV20-1, more often than controls.

Researchers reported that TCR beta cDNA libraries carried unique molecular identifiers. With roughly 0.85 to 11 million T cells as the source, some 510,000 cDNA molecules resulted. TCRdb used MiXCR to reprocess the PCR reads, holding one entry per CDR3 protein. Of about 400,000 distinct CDR3 sequences in the sample, around a third were seen once. The receptor was derived from a girl aged 10 to 17 with multiple sclerosis. V gene TRBV20-1 combines with J gene TRBJ1-1, with a tentative D call TRBD1 (6 bases). Sequences were obtained from blood. CDR3 coding DNA: TGCAGTGCTAGAGTCTTTCCACAGGGATCGGTGAACACTGAAGCTTTCTTT. This translates into CSARVFPQGSVNTEAFF.